These 7 T cell receptor beta chains were all obtained from the same sample, sequenced in a study of blood T cell repertoires in COVID-19. Using immunoSEQ multiplex PCR, the repertoire was profiled, and TCRdb retains in-frame clones only, with some absent. The table includes 120,000 or so clones, 84% detected once. The specimen sequenced was PBMCs or T cells enriched from blood (not recorded which). The receptors were sampled from a woman in her 30s who had recovered from COVID-19.

This sequence joins TRBV28 and TRBJ2-7, with TRBD1 matching 7 bases. The CDR3 totals 14 residues. The ends lost 3 bases at V and 5 bases at J; junction bases unmatched: 7. Germline V gene lookup returns CDR1 MDHEN and CDR2 SYDVKM. CDR3 coding DNA: TGTGCCAGCAGTTTCGGTCCCCAGGGGGACGAGCAGTACTTC. Its protein is CASSFGPQGDEQYF.

V gene TRBV7-7 combines with J gene TRBJ2-1, with a tentative D call TRBD1 (6 bases). This CDR3 is 14 amino acids long. The V gene lost 2 bases and the J gene lost 8 bases, with 13 bases spanning the gap. CDR1 and CDR2 from the germline V gene are SSHAT and FNYEAQ (reference sequence). CDR3 nucleotides: TGTGCCAGCAGCTTAAGGGGGTTGTACGATGAGCAGTTCTTC. As protein: CASSLRGLYDEQFF.

The gene calls are TRBV5-1 and TRBJ2-7; TRBD1 matches 7 bases. The CDR3 runs to 18 residues. CDR1 and CDR2 from the germline V gene are SGHRS and YFSETQ. Trimming removed 5 bases from V and 0 bases from J; junction bases left unmatched: 17. The CDR3 DNA follows: TGCGCCAGCAGTCGGCCCCCCGGTCCAGGGGGTTTCTCCTACGAGCAGTACTTC. Encoded protein: CASSRPPGPGGFSYEQYF.

Regarding this clone: Other nucleotide sequences from this sample produce the same CDR3. J is TRBJ2-1 and V is TRBV11-2; 11 bases align to TRBD2. Germline CDR1 and CDR2: SGHAT and FQNNGV. The CDR3 is 15 residues long. The V gene end was trimmed by 4 bases and the J gene end by 4 bases; junction bases not matched to a gene: 3. DNA for the CDR3: TGTGCCAGCAGCTCTGGACTAGCGGGTTACAATGAGCAGTTCTTC. This translates into CASSSGLAGYNEQFF.

V and J are TRBV12-5 and TRBJ2-1; 9 nucleotides match TRBD1. Germline-derived CDR1 and CDR2 are LGHNT and FRNRAP. With 0 bases clipped from V and 4 bases from J, the junction kept 13 bases outside the gene matches. This CDR3 contains 19 residues. CDR3 nucleotides: TGTGCTAGTGGTTTGGTACACAGGGGGCTAGTTTTGGGTTACAATGAGCAGTTCTTC. This sequence encodes CASGLVHRGLVLGYNEQFF.

The chain combines TRBV7-2 with TRBJ1-4; possibly TRBD1 for D (5 bases). The CDR3 extends over 16 amino acids. Trimming pared 2 bases from V and 8 bases from J, leaving 18 bases between. The germline V gene encodes CDR1 SGHTA and CDR2 FQGNSA. CDR3 region: CASSLTLGAIGEKLFF. In nucleotides, the CDR3 is TGTGCCAGCAGCTTAACTTTAGGGGCGATTGGGGAAAAACTGTTTTTT.

V is TRBV20-1 and J is TRBJ1-1; a weak D match, TRBD1 (6 bases). The CDR3 has 11 amino acids. Germline V CDR1 and CDR2: DFQATT, SNEGSKA (reference sequence). The CDR3 here is CRPTQGTEAFF. CDR3 in DNA: TGCAGACCAACCCAGGGGACTGAAGCTTTCTTT.